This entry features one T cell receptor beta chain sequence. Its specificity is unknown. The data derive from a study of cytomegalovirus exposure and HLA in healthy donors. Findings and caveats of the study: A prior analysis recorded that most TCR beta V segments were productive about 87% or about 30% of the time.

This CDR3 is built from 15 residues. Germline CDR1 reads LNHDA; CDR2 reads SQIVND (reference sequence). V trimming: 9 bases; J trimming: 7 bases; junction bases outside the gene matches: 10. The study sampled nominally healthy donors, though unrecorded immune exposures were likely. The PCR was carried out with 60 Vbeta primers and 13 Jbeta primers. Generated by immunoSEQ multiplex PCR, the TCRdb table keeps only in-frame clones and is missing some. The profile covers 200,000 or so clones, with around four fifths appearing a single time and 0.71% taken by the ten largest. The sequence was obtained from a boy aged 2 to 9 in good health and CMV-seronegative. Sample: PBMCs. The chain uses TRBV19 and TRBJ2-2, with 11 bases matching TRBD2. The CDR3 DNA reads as TGTGCCAGCAAGACTAGCGGGATCACTTTCGGGGAGCTGTTTTTT. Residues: CASKTSGITFGELFF.